The present T cell receptor (beta chain) was sequenced within a study of blood T cell repertoires in COVID-19. The V segment lost 4 bases and the J segment 2 bases; nucleotides outside the gene matches: 5. The CDR3 is 15 amino acids. The germline V gene encodes CDR1 SGDLS and CDR2 YYNGEE. Sequencing was performed with immunoSEQ multiplex PCR; in TCRdb, only in-frame clones are kept and a portion is missing. Here the sample spans 150,000 to 200,000 clones, over 80% being singletons. Ages ranged from about 18 to 100 years, with residence in approximately 25 US areas. Contact with a PCR-confirmed or clinician-diagnosed COVID-19 case occurred within 2 weeks of entry.

Sequencing was done on a sample of PBMCs or T cells enriched from blood (not recorded which). This chain links TRBV9 with TRBJ2-2; 7 nucleotides agree with TRBD1. This TCR came from a woman aged 25 to 39 who had been exposed to COVID-19. The DNA for the CDR3 is TGTGCCAGCAGCCTAGGGGGCCTCAACACCGGGGAGCTGTTTTTT. Protein product: CASSLGGLNTGELFF.